These 8 T cell receptor beta chains were sequenced from one sample in a study of shared clonotypes between healthy human individuals. TCRdb's table, derived via immunoSEQ multiplex PCR, lists solely in-frame clones and lacks some. The sample holds about 1 million clones, 65% to 75% seen once. The sequencing input was memory CD4+ T cells sorted from blood. Subset given: CD45RA-negative fraction. These receptors came from a man aged 18 to 29 in good health.

The gene calls are TRBV10-3 and TRBJ1-6, with D possibly being TRBD1 (6 bases). V was cut by 0 bases and J by 10 bases, with 16 bases left in between. Germline V CDR1 and CDR2: ENHRY, SYGVKD. The CDR3 has 16 residues. In DNA, the CDR3 is TGTGCCATCAGTGAGTCAGGGAGCAGGGGAGGCTCACCCCTCCACTTT. It codes for CAISESGSRGGSPLHF.

As regards this clone: A read error is possible here, since a much larger clone lies one base away. This specimen includes other DNA sequences encoding the same CDR3. V is TRBV5-6 and J is TRBJ1-5; 9 bases align to TRBD1. In germline, CDR1 is SGHDT, CDR2 YYEEEE. V gave up 0 bases and J gave up 3 bases; unmatched junction bases: 1. This CDR3 spans 15 amino acids. CDR3 sequence reads: CASSLGDRDNQPQHF. DNA of the CDR3: TGTGCCAGCAGCTTGGGGGACAGGGACAATCAGCCCCAGCATTTT. The full variable domain, rest sourced from reference TRBV5-6 and TRBJ1-5, is DAGVTQSPTHLIKTRGQQVTLRCSPKSGHDTVSWYQQALGQGPQFIFQYYEEEERQRGNFPDRFSGHQFPNYSSELNVNALLLGDSALYLCASSLGDRDNQPQHFGDGTRLSIL.

The rearrangement links TRBV7-2 to TRBJ2-2; 9 positions match TRBD2. Germline values: CDR1 SGHTA, CDR2 FQGNSA. CDR3 length: 15 amino acids. Germline trimming cut 5 bases from V and 3 bases from J; bases unmatched to any gene: 4. CDR3 sequence reads: CASSRTSEYTGELFF. In nucleotides, the CDR3 is TGTGCCAGCAGCCGGACTAGCGAGTACACCGGGGAGCTGTTTTTT.

The rearrangement links TRBV18 to TRBJ2-3; D remains unclear. Per the germline V gene, CDR1 is KGHSH and CDR2 is LQKENI. The CDR3 extends over 13 amino acids. The V gene lost 2 bases and the J gene lost 3 bases, with 6 bases spanning the gap. Here the CDR3 reads CASSPFGTDTQYF. In nucleotides, the CDR3 is TGTGCCAGCTCACCATTTGGGACAGATACGCAGTATTTT.

The sample holds a few counts of this clone. The V call is TRBV28, the J call TRBJ1-2; D ambiguous. The germline CDR1 and CDR2 sequences are MDHEN and SYDVKM. Trimming took off 3 bases at V and 6 bases at J, with 8 bases between the two ends. The CDR3 is 12 residues long. The CDR3 sequence is CASSLPLDGYTF. The CDR3 nucleotides read TGTGCCAGCAGTTTGCCTTTAGATGGCTACACCTTC.

The CDR3 DNA follows: TGTGCCAGTAGAGCCACTCCGGGACTGATGACAGATACGCAGTATTTT. Its translation is CASRATPGLMTDTQYF. The V call is TRBV19, the J call TRBJ2-3; D possibly corresponds to TRBD2 (6 bases). The germline V gene encodes CDR1 LNHDA and CDR2 SQIVND (reference sequence). The CDR3 covers 16 residues. The ends were cut back, 6 bases at V and 3 bases at J, with 19 bases in the middle.

The chain couples TRBV7-2 to TRBJ1-1, with D possibly TRBD1 on 5 matching bases. The CDR3 is 12 residues long. Trimming took 4 bases from V and 10 from J, leaving 13 bases between them. Germline values: CDR1 SGHTA, CDR2 FQGNSA. CDR3: CASSSSGWVAFF. Written as DNA, the CDR3 is TGTGCCAGCAGCTCGTCAGGGTGGGTAGCTTTCTTT.

V gene TRBV28 combines with J gene TRBJ2-5; D remains ambiguous. CDR1 is MDHEN and CDR2 is SYDVKM in the germline V gene. The V and J ends lost 6 bases and 1 base respectively, with 9 bases between them. This CDR3 is 13 amino acids long. Here the CDR3 reads CASSPSSQETQYF. For the CDR3, the DNA is TGTGCCAGCAGCCCCTCCTCCCAAGAGACCCAGTACTTC.